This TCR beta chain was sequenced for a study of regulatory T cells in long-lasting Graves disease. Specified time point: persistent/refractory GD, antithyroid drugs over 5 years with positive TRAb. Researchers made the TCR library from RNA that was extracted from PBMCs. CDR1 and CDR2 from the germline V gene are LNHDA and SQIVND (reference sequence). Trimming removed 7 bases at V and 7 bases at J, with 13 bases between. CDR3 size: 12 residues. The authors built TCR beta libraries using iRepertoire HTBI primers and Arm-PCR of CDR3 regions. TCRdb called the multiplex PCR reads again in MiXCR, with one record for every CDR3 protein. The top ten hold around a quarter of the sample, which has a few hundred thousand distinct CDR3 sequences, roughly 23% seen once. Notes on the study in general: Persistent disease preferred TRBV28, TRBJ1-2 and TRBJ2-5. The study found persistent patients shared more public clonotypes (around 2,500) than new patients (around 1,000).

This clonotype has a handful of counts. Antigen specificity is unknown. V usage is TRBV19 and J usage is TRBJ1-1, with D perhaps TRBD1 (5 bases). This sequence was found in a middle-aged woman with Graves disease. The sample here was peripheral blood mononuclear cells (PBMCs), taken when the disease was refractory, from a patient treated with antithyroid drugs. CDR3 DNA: TGTGCCAGTAAAATAGGGGAGATTGAAGCTTTCTTT. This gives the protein CASKIGEIEAFF.